This T cell receptor (beta chain) was documented in a study of Siglec-9 on CD8 T cells in melanoma. Study-level results: Siglec-9 reportedly marks and regulates an effector memory CD8+ T-cell subset apparently accumulating in melanoma tumors.

V was pared by 5 bases and J by 2 bases, with 7 bases of the junction left unmatched. The CDR3 is made up of 15 amino acids. Germline-derived CDR1 and CDR2 are MNHEY and SMNVEV (reference sequence). In the case of this clone: The antigen remains undetermined.

TCRdb keeps only in-frame clones here, not all; method: immunoSEQ multiplex PCR. The sample contains 30,000 to 45,000 clones, 80% to 85% of which appear only once. Source material: Siglec-9- CD8+ T cells sorted from blood. This sequence joins TRBV27 and TRBJ2-3, with 7 bases aligning to TRBD1. The receptor's source is a human donor in good health. CDR3 nucleotide sequence: TGTGCCAGCAGTCCGAGGACAGGCCTCACAGATACGCAGTATTTT. This translates into CASSPRTGLTDTQYF.